This T cell receptor (beta chain) was recorded in a study of long-term antiretroviral therapy in people with HIV (dated 2022 in TCRdb). For context, the study as a whole: The earliest samples were collected approximately a decade before the 2015 WHO recommendation for immediate ART, a period when ART was typically delayed until CD4 counts fell. A retrospective serial study tested whether ART initiation and durable HIV suppression were associated with changes in peripheral blood TRB repertoire composition and diversity. A total of approximately 200 cryopreserved PBMC samples came from 25 to 35 adults with confirmed HIV infection and were collected serially over a mean of approximately six years (range 1-12). Among the 30 or so participants with HIV, eleven were female. Test extractions of a monoclonal T-cell line alongside some 36 polyclonal samples showed no cross-contamination during QIAcube processing.

The immunoSEQ hsTCRB v3.0 assay was used at survey level resolution to sequence the TRB variable region. The target sequencing depth for TRB was about 40,000-55,000 T-cell genomes per sample. Pooled TRB libraries were sequenced on an Illumina MiSeq with a v3 150-cycle kit. In the source study's methods: Repertoire analysis ran in R within a reproducible Nextflow workflow covering QC, data transformation and analysis. Custom analyses were implemented in LymphoSeq2, an R package for AIRR-Seq data exploration. A handful of samples that produced fewer than 5000 total TRB sequences were removed, so 150 to 200 HIV repertoires were analyzed. Among the approximately 180 retained HIV repertoires, fewer than 65 were collected before ART initiation and under 150 after ART initiation. Each repertoire was downsampled to 5000 TRB nucleotide sequences, and summary statistics were averaged across 100 downsampling iterations. TRB sequences were retained for analysis only if CDR3 regions of at least seven amino acids were present. Two measures captured diversity: a Shannon entropy-derived clonality score and the Gini coefficient. In the repertoire networks, any two of the top 5000 CDR3 amino acid sequences were connected whenever the two sequences differed by an edit distance of one. For TRB CDR3 amino acid sequences, GLIPH2 was used to predict antigen specificity groups and MHC restriction. CDR3 amino acid sequences were matched against VDJdb and McPAS-TCR to flag known CMV, EBV, HIV or tissue antigen associations. Pre-ART, post-ART and control groups were compared with Wilcoxon signed-rank tests and Holm-Bonferroni correction. Held by TCRdb, this immuneACCESS table contains in-frame sequences only and omits some clones. Under half of the omission traces to an unresolved V gene where checked; the cause of the rest is unknown. V, J and clone size derive from that table, while D and trimming were established from the DNA sequence. The sample includes 6,000 to 8,500 clones, with around 74% observed a single time. The top ten constitute approximately 8.3% of the sample.

Worth noting for this clone: Its antigen remains unidentified. No qualities accompany the bases; no much larger clone lies one base away.

CDR1 and CDR2 are read off the germline V gene as SGHVS and FQNEAQ. Trimming removed 1 base from V and 5 bases from J, leaving 9 bases between the germline ends. The CDR3 contains 15 residues, cysteine and phenylalanine counted. Kept here is only the CDR3 DNA, which spans 45 bases and is read in frame from base 1. General study outcomes and caveats: A significant increase in TRB diversity was found to be associated with ART initiation, although TRB diversity was observed to remain significantly below that of transplant donor controls even after long-term ART. Unsorted PBMC were profiled instead of sorted CD4+ and CD8+ T cells because pre-ART samples had limited cell numbers. At every time point, the repertoire was dominated by expanded TRB clones first identified before ART initiation, although this dominance fluctuated and, in many PLHIV, declined after ART. Compared with controls, HIV repertoires had narrower CDR3 length ranges, and the network structure pointed to an antigen-experienced repertoire that shifted only slightly toward naive after ART. Inferences about post-ART repertoire changes are limited because no data were available on ART adherence, viral resistance or therapy changes. Samples dated from 2004 to 2017, and the ART regimens used may be less effective than current ones. Limited PBMC availability meant only the TCR beta chain was sequenced, without alpha chain pairing.

Participants were included only if at least one PBMC sample before ART initiation and at least two post-ART samples were available. Treatment was received in the United States of America by all participants with HIV. Before DNA extraction, cryopreserved samples of about 1-10 million PBMC were thawed and washed. At the time of the earliest PBMC sample, participants with HIV were aged between roughly 20 and 55 years. PBMC samples were contributed by each participant from 1-4 timepoints before ART initiation and 2-8 timepoints after ART initiation, with a median of 7 samples. For every participant, serial HIV viral load, CD4+ T-cell count, ART history and demographic data were obtained. Using a Qiagen kit on a QIAcube, genomic DNA was extracted from unsorted PBMC, with samples processed in batches of 12.

The clonotype originates from a man aged 18 to 29 with HIV. The chain couples TRBV7-8 to TRBJ1-6; TRBD1 is a possible D gene, resting on 5 matching bases. This specimen was unsorted PBMCs, taken 0.1 years before starting antiretroviral therapy. The nucleotides are TGTGCCAGCAGCTTAGTGGACACCCATAATTCACCCCTCCACTTT. The encoded protein is CASSLVDTHNSPLHF.